This T cell receptor beta chain was identified during a study of T-cell memory formation after mild COVID-19. Whole-study context: Among the donors, TCR clusters were largely specific to each donor. Study results and limitations: There was no confirmation that second-wave clones peaking on day 37 were SARS-CoV-2 specific. Clones which contracted sat mainly in CM and EM if CD4+, and in EMRA if CD8+.

Comment on this clonotype: Its antigen is not known.

Germline V lookup: CDR1 SNHLY, CDR2 FYNNEI. Germline trimming cut 11 bases from V and 9 bases from J; bases unmatched to any gene: 11. CDR3 length: 12 amino acids. TCRdb called the 5' RACE reads again in MiXCR, with one record for every CDR3 protein. The sample holds 180,000 or so distinct CDR3 sequences, around 10% seen once. This clonotype originated in a man between 18 and 29 years old who had mild COVID-19 (a few samples of this study predate the infection). Cell type and time point are not known. The chain carries TRBV2 and TRBJ2-3; the match to TRBD2 covers 7 bases. Sequencing used PBMCs or a T cell subset sorted from them (not recorded which). CDR3 protein: CASEIAGETQYF. The CDR3 nucleotides read TGTGCCTCGGAGATAGCGGGTGAAACGCAGTATTTT.